These 9 T cell receptor beta chains share one sample of origin, sequenced in a study of T-cell reconstitution after alpha-beta-depleted transplantation in children. For TCRbeta, the library was prepared with unique molecular identifiers. TCRdb redid the calling of the PCR reads with MiXCR, one entry per CDR3 protein. The sample has under 450,000 distinct CDR3 sequences, around 15% seen once. This material consisted of PBMCs, mostly from graft donor cells, taken 360 days after TCRalphabeta/CD19-depleted stem cell transplant. The receptors were gathered from a boy under two years old who had a stem cell transplant for Wiskott-Aldrich syndrome, so the T cells may come from the graft donor.

The gene calls are TRBV12-3 or TRBV12-4 and TRBJ2-1; D unresolved. The CDR3 consists of 13 residues. V lost 2 bases and J 14 bases, leaving 16 bases between the germline ends. CDR3 loop: CASSLKIPSRKFF. The CDR3 coding sequence is TGTGCCAGCAGTTTAAAGATTCCCTCCCGCAAGTTCTTC.

This clonotype was found once. The chain is built from TRBV7-9 and TRBJ2-1; 11 nucleotides line up with TRBD2. V lost 2 bases, J lost 7 bases, and 10 bases stayed unmatched. Germline CDR1 is SEHNR and CDR2 is FQNEAQ (reference sequence). The CDR3 runs to 17 residues. DNA for the CDR3: TGTGCCAGCAGCTTACGTAGACTAGCGGGATTAAGGAATGAGCAGTTCTTC. The encoded protein is CASSLRRLAGLRNEQFF. The full variable domain, completed using reference TRBV7-9 and TRBJ2-1, is DTGVSQNPRHKITKRGQNVTFRCDPISEHNRLYWYRQTLGQGPEFLTYFQNEAQLEKSRLLSDRFSAERPKGSFSTLEIQRTEQGDSAMYLCASSLRRLAGLRNEQFFGPGTRLTVL.

The sample holds a few counts of this clonotype. V and J are TRBV7-6 and TRBJ2-2, with 8 bases lining up with TRBD1. The CDR3 sequence is 17 residues long. V shed 1 base, J shed 6 bases, and the junction held 10 bases outside the gene matches. CDR1 and CDR2 from the germline V gene are SGHVS and FNYEAQ. CDR3 sequence (DNA): TGTGCCAGCAGCTTAGGTGGGGGGACAGGCTTCGCCGGGGAGCTGTTTTTT. It is translated as CASSLGGGTGFAGELFF.

The chain combines TRBV10-2 with TRBJ2-2; weak D call: TRBD2 (6 bases). Germline CDR1 WSHSY, CDR2 SAAADI. Trimming took 4 bases from V and 3 from J, leaving 18 bases between them. The CDR3 length is 17 residues. CDR3 residues: CASSVGAAGTDTGELFF. The CDR3 DNA reads as TGCGCCAGCAGTGTCGGGGCTGCTGGGACTGACACCGGGGAGCTGTTTTTT.

This clonotype was seen once. This chain connects TRBV10-3 to TRBJ2-5; possible D gene TRBD2, 6 bases. Per the germline V gene, CDR1 is ENHRY and CDR2 is SYGVKD. The CDR3 sequence is 15 residues long. Trimming removed 4 bases from V and 2 bases from J, with 14 bases in between. CDR3 nucleotide sequence: TGTGCCATCAGTGGCCCGGGAGCCACACAAGAGACCCAGTACTTC. It encodes CAISGPGATQETQYF.

This clonotype came up a few times. This sequence joins TRBV20-1 and TRBJ1-5; D might be TRBD1 (5 bases). Germline lookup yields CDR1 DFQATT and CDR2 SNEGSKA (reference sequence). V dropped 2 bases and J dropped 2 bases, with 7 bases sitting between them. This CDR3 is built from 13 residues. CDR3: CSARRGGNQPQHF. In DNA form, the CDR3 reads TGCAGTGCTAGAAGAGGGGGCAATCAGCCCCAGCATTTT.

This chain uses TRBV20-1 with TRBJ2-7; 8 nucleotides agree with TRBD1. This CDR3 contains 14 residues. Germline CDR1 reads DFQATT; CDR2 reads SNEGSKA (reference sequence). V trimming: 3 bases; J trimming: 5 bases; junction bases outside the gene matches: 9. CDR3 nucleotides: TGCAGTGCTAGTTACAGGACAGGGTTCAACGAGCAGTACTTC. Its protein product is CSASYRTGFNEQYF.

The table lists this clonotype with a few counts. The chain joins TRBV7-9 to TRBJ2-1; D is perhaps TRBD1 (6 bases). CDR3 length equals 15 residues. The germline gives CDR1 SEHNR, CDR2 FQNEAQ (reference sequence). V gave up 1 base and J gave up 3 bases, with 10 bases separating them. CDR3 nucleotides: TGTGCCAGCAGCTTAGAGCAGGGGCTCTACAATGAGCAGTTCTTC. The encoded protein is CASSLEQGLYNEQFF.

This clonotype was seen a few times. The CDR3 region has the DNA TGCGCCAGCAGCTTGCGTGGGACTAGCGGGTGGATCACCTACGAGCAGTACTTC. Translated: CASSLRGTSGWITYEQYF. The chain recombines TRBV5-1 with TRBJ2-7; 12 nucleotides align to TRBD2. J was trimmed by 2 bases and V by 1 base; bases with no gene match: 10. From germline, CDR1 is SGHRS and CDR2 YFSETQ. The CDR3 runs to 18 residues. The whole variable domain, remainder taken from reference TRBV5-1 and TRBJ2-7, is KAGVTQTPRYLIKTRGQQVTLSCSPISGHRSVSWYQQTPGQGLQFLFEYFSETQRNKGNFPGRFSGRQFSNSRSEMNVSTLELGDSALYLCASSLRGTSGWITYEQYFGPGTRLTVT.